Shown below are 13 T cell receptor beta chains from a single sample sequenced in a study of post-analysis software for immune sequencing data (dated by TCRdb to between 2015 and 2017). No antigen has been assigned to these receptors. Here is what the overall study found, with its caveats: Patients showed significantly higher frequencies than controls for 4 or 5 TRBV segments, among them TRBV5-6, TRBV5-1 and TRBV20-1.

The library was made by PCR. TCRdb lists the instrument as Illumina HiSeq 2500. Unique molecular identifiers were incorporated into TCR beta cDNA libraries to reduce PCR and sequencing biases. The public reads were run again by TCRdb, first through fastp at Q25 and then through MiXCR, and only productive beta chains were kept. Identical CDR3 proteins give one entry, which carries the most common genes and DNA. The sample records 650,000 to 850,000 distinct CDR3 sequences, 35% to 55% of which are singletons. Of the sample, approximately 4.4% is held by the ten largest clones. The sequenced material came from blood. The source of these receptors is a girl aged 5 to 17 with multiple sclerosis.

This clonotype was detected only a few times. The rearrangement uses TRBV11-2 and TRBJ1-2; 12 bases agree with TRBD1. V was pared by 3 bases and J by 7 bases, with 18 bases of the junction left unmatched. This CDR3 has 19 residues. The germline V gene has CDR1 SGHAT and CDR2 FQNNGV. DNA for the CDR3: TGTGCCAGCAGCTTCCTAGGCGGTTCCGGGACAGGGGGCGTGGGTGGCTACACCTTC. Translated, it gives CASSFLGGSGTGGVGGYTF. The full variable domain, in which reference TRBV11-2 and TRBJ1-2 provide the parts outside the CDR3, is EAGVAQSPRYKIIEKRQSVAFWCNPISGHATLYWYQQILGQGPKLLIQFQNNGVVDDSQLPKDRFSAERLKGVDSTLKIQPAKLEDSAVYLCASSFLGGSGTGGVGGYTFGSGTRLTVV.

This clonotype occurred a few times. The chain combines TRBV7-3 with TRBJ2-1; 12 bases are a match to TRBD2. CDR3 size: 17 residues. Germline-derived CDR1 and CDR2 are SGHTA and FQGTGA. V lost 5 bases, J lost 9 bases, and 14 bases stayed unmatched. In nucleotides, the CDR3 is TGTGCCAGCAGCCCGACAGGGGGACTAGCGGGTTACGGTGAGCAGTTCTTC. It encodes CASSPTGGLAGYGEQFF.

This clonotype was seen a few times. V is TRBV29-1 and J is TRBJ2-1; TRBD1 agrees at 10 bases. Trimming cost V 4 bases and J 6 bases; bases outside gene matches: 6. Germline assignment: CDR1 SQVTM and CDR2 ANQGSEA. CDR3 length: 14 residues. The CDR3 is CSVGGDRGSNEQFF. CDR3 nucleotide sequence: TGCAGCGTTGGGGGGGACAGGGGTAGCAATGAGCAGTTCTTC.

The rearrangement uses TRBV7-6 and TRBJ2-1, with D perhaps assigned TRBD1 or TRBD2 (5 bases each). The better agreement between TRBJ2-7 and the DNA end casts doubt on the J call. This CDR3 spans 17 amino acids. Per germline, CDR1 SGHVS and CDR2 FNYEAQ. This CDR3 reads CASSYPYRPSSSYEQYF. In DNA form, the CDR3 reads TGTGCCAGCAGCTACCCTTACAGGCCTAGCTCCTCCTACGAGCAGTACTTC.

The chain combines TRBV30 with TRBJ1-2; possibly TRBD1 for D (5 bases). This CDR3 is built from 12 residues. Trimming cost V 4 bases and J 3 bases, with 9 bases left between them. CDR1 is GTSNPN, CDR2 SVGIG, per germline (reference sequence). The CDR3 DNA is TGTGCCTGGAACGGCAGGGACTATGGCTACACCTTC. Its protein is CAWNGRDYGYTF.

The CDR3 bases are TGTGCCAGCAGCAGACCGTCTGAAGAGCAGTTCTTC. It translates to CASSRPSEEQFF. The chain has TRBV6-1 and TRBJ2-1; D call uncertain. Germline loops: CDR1 MNHNS, CDR2 SASEGT. Trimming took 6 bases from V and 10 from J, leaving 13 bases between them. The CDR3 spans 12 residues.

The V call is TRBV9, the J call TRBJ1-1; maybe TRBD1 (5 bases). Germline CDR1 SGDLS, CDR2 YYNGEE. The V end lost 0 bases, the J end lost 2 bases, and 14 bases lay between the germline ends. This CDR3 comprises 16 residues. The chain's CDR3 is CASSVDPLGGNTEAFF. CDR3 nucleotides: TGTGCCAGCAGCGTAGACCCGTTGGGGGGAAACACTGAAGCTTTCTTT. The full variable domain, in which reference TRBV9 and TRBJ1-1 provide the parts outside the CDR3, is DSGVTQTPKHLITATGQRVTLRCSPRSGDLSVYWYQQSLDQGLQFLIQYYNGEERAKGNILERFSAQQFPDLHSELNLSSLELGDSALYFCASSVDPLGGNTEAFFGQGTRLTVV.

V is TRBV5-1 and J is TRBJ2-7, with 9 bases aligning to TRBD2. The closer fit of TRBJ2-5 to the DNA end suggests the J call may be wrong. Germline lookup yields CDR1 SGHRS and CDR2 YFSETQ. This CDR3 contains 15 residues. The CDR3 reads CASSLYSGSQETQYF. CDR3 bases: TGCGCCAGCAGCCTATATAGCGGGAGCCAAGAGACCCAGTACTTC.

This clonotype was seen more than once but under ten times. The chain uses TRBV6-6 and TRBJ2-5, with TRBD1 as a possible D gene (6 bases). CDR3 length: 15 residues. Germline V gene lookup returns CDR1 MNHNY and CDR2 SVGAGI (reference sequence). Trimming pared 6 bases from V and 0 bases from J, leaving 14 bases between. CDR3 protein: CASRPGQRYQETQYF. The CDR3 DNA is TGTGCCAGCAGGCCCGGACAGCGGTACCAAGAGACCCAGTACTTC.

The chain employs TRBV24-1 and TRBJ2-7, with 9 bases identical to TRBD1. The CDR3 runs 17 residues. V gave up 0 bases and J gave up 4 bases; unmatched junction bases: 9. Germline CDR1 reads KGHDR; CDR2 reads SFDVKD. CDR3 nucleotides: TGTGCCACCAGTGATTTGACGCCACACAGGGGGCAATACGAGCAGTACTTC. It is translated as CATSDLTPHRGQYEQYF.

With respect to this clonotype: Without the conserved terminal phenylalanine or tryptophan, this CDR3 likely stems from a read error. The chain recombines TRBV12-3 or TRBV12-4 with TRBJ1-2; weak D call: TRBD1 (5 bases). The V end lost 6 bases, the J end lost 4 bases, and 9 bases lay between the germline ends. There are 12 residues in the CDR3. DNA of the CDR3: TGTGCCAGCAGCTCCGGGGCCTATGGCTACACCTGC. This gives the protein CASSSGAYGYTC.

This clonotype appeared a few times. The CDR3 loop is CSASTGYGNQPQHF. For the CDR3, the DNA is TGCAGTGCTAGTACGGGGTATGGCAATCAGCCCCAGCATTTT. V is TRBV20-1 and J is TRBJ1-5; D is ambiguous. Germline V gives CDR1 DFQATT, CDR2 SNEGSKA (reference sequence). The CDR3 spans 14 residues. Trimming shortened V by 3 bases and J by 2 bases, and 11 bases separated the two germline ends.

This chain links TRBV5-1 with TRBJ1-2, with 7 bases aligning to TRBD1. The CDR3 totals 15 residues. From germline, CDR1 is SGHRS and CDR2 YFSETQ. The ends lost 2 bases at V and 8 bases at J; junction bases unmatched: 12. Here the CDR3 reads CASSLDTTGISGYTF. In nucleotides, the CDR3 is TGCGCCAGCAGCTTAGACACGACAGGGATAAGCGGCTACACCTTC.